Listed below are T cell receptor beta chains from one sample, sequenced in a study of CD8 T cells in ankylosing spondylitis. TCRdb reanalysed the 5' RACE reads using MiXCR and keeps one entry per CDR3 protein. The sample lists some 85,000 distinct CDR3 sequences, roughly 8.5% occurring once. The sequenced material came from blood, either unsorted or a sorted T cell fraction (not recorded which). Every receptor here comes from a male donor with ankylosing spondylitis. The CDR3 runs from the conserved cysteine through the conserved F or W. D genes are given only for firm matches. Clone size, where shown, is once, few, many, or a class for clones that have expanded.

d_gene	abundance	v_gene	j_gene	CDR3aa	CDR3nt
TRBD1	many	TRBV27	TRBJ2-7	CASSLRDRGHEQYF	TGTGCCAGCAGTTTGCGGGACAGGGGGCACGAGCAGTACTTC
NA	many	TRBV12-3/TRBV12-4	TRBJ2-1	CASSHGPAAEQFF	TGTGCCAGCAGCCACGGACCGGCGGCTGAGCAGTTCTTC
NA	many	TRBV5-1	TRBJ2-1	CASSPLGSYNEQFF	TGCGCCAGCAGCCCTCTCGGTTCCTACAATGAGCAGTTCTTC
TRBD2	few	TRBV9	TRBJ2-5	CASSAGTMVVKETQYF	TGTGCCAGCAGCGCCGGGACTATGGTTGTTAAAGAGACCCAGTACTTC
NA	few	TRBV12-3/TRBV12-4	TRBJ1-1	CASSFGGWAFF	TGTGCCAGCAGTTTCGGGGGCTGGGCTTTCTTT
NA	many	TRBV11-2	TRBJ2-1	CASGRGGGEQFF	TGTGCCAGCGGCAGGGGGGGGGGTGAGCAGTTCTTC
TRBD1	many	TRBV12-3/TRBV12-4	TRBJ2-7	CASNQGEYHEQYF	TGTGCCAGCAATCAGGGGGAGTACCACGAGCAGTACTTC
NA	few	TRBV12-3/TRBV12-4	TRBJ1-2	CASSTDSGGPNYGYTF	TGTGCCAGCAGTACCGACAGCGGGGGACCAAACTATGGCTACACCTTC
TRBD2	many	TRBV4-2	TRBJ2-3	CASSPLAGDTDTQYF	TGTGCCAGCAGCCCGCTAGCGGGAGACACAGATACGCAGTATTTT
TRBD2	NA	TRBV15	TRBJ2-7	CATSRSGLVYEQYF	TGTGCCACCAGCAGATCGGGACTAGTCTACGAGCAGTACTTC
NA	medium-sized	TRBV3-1	TRBJ2-3	CASSLPGEDTQYF	TGTGCCAGCAGCCTTCCAGGGGAGGATACGCAGTATTTT
TRBD1	few	TRBV5-1	TRBJ2-6	CASSLEQGALGANVLTF	TGCGCCAGCAGCTTGGAACAGGGGGCGCTTGGGGCCAACGTCCTGACTTTC
NA	NA	TRBV3-1	TRBJ2-3	CASSQADSGATDTQYF	TGTGCCAGCAGCCAAGCGGATAGCGGAGCCACAGATACGCAGTATTTT
NA	NA	TRBV14	TRBJ1-2	CASSQVPLGGYTF	TGTGCCAGCAGCCAAGTGCCTCTTGGTGGCTACACCTTC
NA	many	TRBV5-1	TRBJ1-5	CASRRLRTESNQPQHF	TGCGCCAGCAGGAGACTTCGGACAGAGAGCAATCAGCCCCAGCATTTT
NA	many	TRBV12-3/TRBV12-4	TRBJ2-1	CASRPPGRGHYEQFF	TGTGCCAGCAGACCACCCGGGCGGGGGCACTATGAGCAGTTCTTC
TRBD2	NA	TRBV4-1	TRBJ2-7	CASSQESGGEYEQYF	TGCGCCAGCAGCCAAGAGTCGGGAGGCGAGTACGAGCAGTACTTC
NA	NA	TRBV20-1	TRBJ2-7	CSARSTENSYEQYF	TGCAGTGCCCGAAGTACAGAGAATTCCTACGAGCAGTACTTC
TRBD2	few	TRBV30	TRBJ2-7	CAWSNPGLAGGRPIFYEQYF	TGTGCCTGGAGTAATCCGGGACTAGCGGGAGGGCGACCCATATTCTACGAGCAGTACTTC
NA	few	TRBV2	TRBJ2-2	CASSDRRTASLNTGELFF	TGTGCCAGCAGCGACAGGAGAACGGCTTCTTTAAACACCGGGGAGCTGTTTTTT
NA	NA	TRBV7-8	TRBJ2-3	CASTQLLSTDTQYF	TGTGCCAGCACACAGCTACTAAGCACAGATACGCAGTATTTT
NA	few	TRBV7-2	TRBJ1-1	CASSFSGADHTEAFF	TGTGCCAGCAGCTTTTCCGGGGCAGACCACACTGAAGCTTTCTTT
TRBD2	NA	TRBV28	TRBJ2-2	CASSRFDGRQNTGELFF	TGTGCCAGCAGTCGGTTCGACGGGAGGCAGAACACCGGGGAGCTGTTTTTT
TRBD2	many	TRBV13	TRBJ2-3	CASSFELAGGKTDTQYF	TGTGCCAGCAGCTTTGAACTAGCGGGAGGGAAGACAGATACGCAGTATTTT
NA	few	TRBV6-5	TRBJ2-1	CASSYVQEYNEQFF	TGTGCCAGCAGTTACGTCCAGGAATACAATGAGCAGTTCTTC
NA	NA	TRBV19	TRBJ2-7	CASSTGREQYF	TGTGCCAGTAGTACAGGGCGAGAGCAGTACTTC
NA	many	TRBV12-3/TRBV12-4	TRBJ2-7	CASSLVPLPPEQYF	TGTGCCAGCAGTTTAGTACCGTTACCCCCCGAGCAGTACTTC
TRBD2	many	TRBV20-1	TRBJ2-2	CSARLLREFSGELFF	TGCAGTGCTAGGCTTCTGCGGGAGTTCTCCGGGGAGCTGTTTTTT
TRBD1	few	TRBV27	TRBJ2-1	CASSSRQGYNEQFF	TGTGCCAGCAGTTCGCGACAGGGATACAATGAGCAGTTCTTC
TRBD1	few	TRBV27	TRBJ1-2	CASSSLGGGYGYTF	TGTGCCAGCAGTTCGTTAGGGGGCGGCTATGGCTACACCTTC
NA	many	TRBV4-1	TRBJ2-1	CASSLETGDREQFF	TGCGCCAGCAGCCTAGAGACTGGGGATAGGGAGCAGTTCTTC
NA	NA	TRBV6-1	TRBJ1-1	CATGVAEAFF	TGTGCCACCGGAGTCGCGGAAGCTTTCTTT
NA	few	TRBV24-1	TRBJ2-3	CATSEGTDTQYF	TGTGCCACCAGTGAAGGGACGGATACGCAGTATTTT
NA	many	TRBV15	TRBJ2-1	CATSMETYNEQFF	TGTGCCACCAGCATGGAGACCTACAATGAGCAGTTCTTC
NA	many	TRBV12-3/TRBV12-4	TRBJ1-1	CASSLGKGAITEAFF	TGTGCCAGCAGTTTAGGGAAAGGTGCGATCACTGAAGCTTTCTTT
NA	few	TRBV11-3	TRBJ2-1	CASSLGEFHRDNEQFF	TGTGCCAGCAGCTTAGGAGAGTTTCACCGAGACAATGAGCAGTTCTTC
NA	many	TRBV20-1	TRBJ1-1	CSAPWVVVNTEAFF	TGCAGTGCTCCATGGGTGGTCGTGAACACTGAAGCTTTCTTT
NA	many	TRBV19	TRBJ2-1	CASSITTESHNEQFF	TGTGCCAGTAGTATAACGACTGAATCTCACAATGAGCAGTTCTTC
TRBD1	NA	TRBV20-1	TRBJ2-6	CSADHDRVLRGANVLTF	TGCAGTGCCGACCACGACAGGGTCCTAAGAGGGGCCAACGTCCTGACTTTC
TRBD1	many	TRBV7-9	TRBJ2-7	CASGGQGPQQYF	TGTGCCAGCGGCGGACAGGGCCCCCAGCAGTACTTC
TRBD1	NA	TRBV27	TRBJ2-7	CASSPHLGTGVYEQYF	TGTGCCAGCAGTCCGCACCTCGGGACAGGGGTCTACGAGCAGTACTTC
NA	NA	TRBV10-2	TRBJ2-3	CATEAETQYF	TGCGCCACCGAGGCTGAAACGCAGTATTTT
TRBD2	few	TRBV2	TRBJ2-1	CASSDFAGGPYNEQFF	TGTGCCAGCAGTGATTTCGCGGGAGGGCCCTACAATGAGCAGTTCTTC
NA	NA	TRBV27	TRBJ2-7	CASSQGSSYEQYF	TGTGCCAGCAGCCAGGGAAGCTCCTACGAGCAGTACTTC
NA	many	TRBV4-1	TRBJ2-3	CASSYGGSTDTQYF	TGCGCCAGCAGCTACGGGGGAAGCACAGATACGCAGTATTTT
TRBD2	few	TRBV20-1	TRBJ2-1	CSAPMIPTSGVLNEQFF	TGCAGTGCCCCCATGATTCCGACTAGCGGGGTCTTAAATGAGCAGTTCTTC
NA	many	TRBV11-1	TRBJ2-6	CASSLVEVNSHTSGANVLTF	TGTGCCAGCAGCTTGGTAGAGGTAAACAGCCATACTTCTGGGGCCAACGTCCTGACTTTC
NA	NA	TRBV6-5	TRBJ1-2	CASSYSMGMLLFGYTF	TGTGCCAGCAGTTACTCGATGGGAATGCTACTATTTGGCTACACCTTC
NA	few	TRBV7-2	TRBJ1-2	CASSPSGYGYTF	TGTGCCAGCTCCCCCTCGGGCTATGGCTACACCTTC
NA	many	TRBV30	TRBJ1-1	CAGRLNTEAFF	TGTGCGGGGAGATTGAACACTGAAGCTTTCTTT
TRBD1	many	TRBV12-3/TRBV12-4	TRBJ2-5	CASRGDSPIGTQYF	TGTGCCAGCAGGGGGGACAGCCCAATTGGGACCCAGTACTTC
NA	many	TRBV7-9	TRBJ2-1	CASSLSLGEQFF	TGTGCCAGCAGCCTCTCCTTAGGGGAGCAGTTCTTC
NA	many	TRBV27	TRBJ1-2	CASSLPDGYGYTF	TGTGCCAGCAGTTTACCGGACGGCTATGGCTACACCTTC
NA	many	TRBV9	TRBJ2-7	CASSVGAESSYEQYF	TGTGCCAGCAGCGTAGGGGCGGAGAGCTCCTACGAGCAGTACTTC
NA	many	TRBV7-9	TRBJ2-7	CASSLGHSYEQYF	TGTGCCAGCAGCTTAGGACACTCCTACGAGCAGTACTTC
NA	medium-sized	TRBV7-2	TRBJ1-5	CASSLGSGHQPQHF	TGTGCCAGCAGCTTAGGGTCAGGCCATCAGCCCCAGCATTTT
NA	few	TRBV29-1	TRBJ2-4	CSVRGGAGDVPLNIQYF	TGCAGCGTCCGAGGCGGGGCAGGGGACGTTCCCTTAAACATTCAGTACTTC
NA	NA	TRBV30	TRBJ2-2	CAWSAGTTNTGELFF	TGTGCCTGGAGTGCCGGGACCACGAACACCGGGGAGCTGTTTTTT